Below are 2 T cell receptor beta chains sequenced from a single sample in a study of CD8 T cells in Susac syndrome. RNA in amounts of about 0.45 to 1 ug was reverse transcribed with random hexamers. Each CDR3 protein is one row after TCRdb ran MiXCR on the immunoSEQ multiplex PCR reads. The table records approximately 300,000 distinct CDR3 sequences, roughly 85% of them present only once. Sequenced input: CD8+ T cells from PBMCs. These receptors were taken from a human donor with multiple sclerosis.

V and J are TRBV27 and TRBJ2-1; D may be TRBD2 (5 bases). Trimming removed 3 bases from V and 4 bases from J, with 22 bases in between. Looked up from germline, CDR1 is MNHEY and CDR2 is SMNVEV (reference sequence). This CDR3 has 18 residues. The DNA of the CDR3 is TGTGCCAGCAGTTTTAGAGGGCTAGCCATGACCAGATACAATGAGCAGTTCTTC. Translation gives CASSFRGLAMTRYNEQFF.

The rearrangement joins TRBV27 to TRBJ2-1; D is unresolved. The CDR3 is made up of 14 amino acids. The V gene's germline CDR1 is MNHEY and CDR2 SMNVEV (reference sequence). V was cut by 2 bases and J by 7 bases, with 12 bases left in between. CDR3 protein: CASSLSGDWNEQFF. CDR3 nucleotides: TGTGCCAGCAGTTTAAGTGGCGATTGGAATGAGCAGTTCTTC.